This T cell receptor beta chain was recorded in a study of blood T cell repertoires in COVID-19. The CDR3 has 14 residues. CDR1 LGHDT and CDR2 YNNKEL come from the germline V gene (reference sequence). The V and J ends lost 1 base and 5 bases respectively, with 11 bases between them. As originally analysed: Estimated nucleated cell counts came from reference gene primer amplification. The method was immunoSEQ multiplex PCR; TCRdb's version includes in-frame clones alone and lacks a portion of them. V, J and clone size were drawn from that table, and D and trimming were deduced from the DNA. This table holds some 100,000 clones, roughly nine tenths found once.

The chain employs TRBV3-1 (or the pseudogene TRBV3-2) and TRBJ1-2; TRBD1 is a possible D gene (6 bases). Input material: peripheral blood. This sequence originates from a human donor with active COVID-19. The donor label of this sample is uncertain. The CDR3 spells CASSQAYDRYGYTF. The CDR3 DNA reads TGTGCCAGCAGCCAAGCCTACGACAGGTATGGCTACACCTTC.